The table lists the clone carrying this TCR beta chain with a few counts. The data are from a study of T-cell memory formation after mild COVID-19. TCRdb re-derived calls from the 5' RACE reads in MiXCR, one entry per CDR3 protein. Among more than 150,000 distinct CDR3 sequences, roughly 18% were seen once, and the ten largest hold roughly 3.9%. The CDR3 has 14 residues. The germline V and J ends were trimmed by 6 bases and 6 bases, with 14 bases remaining between them. V usage is TRBV12-3 or TRBV12-4 and J usage is TRBJ2-2; D is tentatively TRBD1 or TRBD2 (5 bases each). This clonotype originated in a man younger than 35 who had mild COVID-19 (a few samples of this study predate the infection). Cell type and time point are not known. The source material was PBMCs or a T cell subset sorted from them (not recorded which). CDR3 in DNA: TGTGCCAGCAGAGCCCAGGGAGTGGCCGGGGAGCTGTTTTTT. This gives the protein CASRAQGVAGELFF.